Each of the 18 T cell receptor beta chains below was sequenced from the same sample in a study of shared clonotypes between healthy human individuals. Sequencing was performed with immunoSEQ multiplex PCR; in TCRdb, only in-frame clones are kept and a portion is missing. The data show some 510,000 clones, with less than 85% seen just once and roughly 13% held by the top ten. The sample was PBMCs. The origin of the receptors is a woman aged 40 to 50 in good health. Some clones in this sample may be carry-over from other donors' samples.

V and J are TRBV14 and TRBJ2-2; TRBD1 is a possible D gene (6 bases). In germline, CDR1 is SGHDN, CDR2 FVKESK. The CDR3 length is 14 residues. V was shortened by 4 bases and J by 6 bases, with 12 bases between the two germline ends. As DNA, the CDR3 is TGTGCCAGCAGCCGCAGGGGACCGGCCGGGGAGCTGTTTTTT. This sequence encodes CASSRRGPAGELFF.

The chain recombines TRBV28 with TRBJ2-3; 7 bases fit TRBD2. CDR3 length: 14 amino acids. V trimming: 4 bases; J trimming: 4 bases; junction bases outside the gene matches: 5. CDR1 and CDR2 from the germline V gene are MDHEN and SYDVKM. CDR3 protein: CASSWSGVPDTQYF. The CDR3 DNA is TGTGCCAGCAGTTGGAGCGGGGTCCCAGATACGCAGTATTTT.

The gene calls are TRBV11-2 and TRBJ2-6; 10 nucleotides line up with TRBD2. The V gene end was trimmed by 2 bases and the J gene end by 3 bases; junction bases not matched to a gene: 10. CDR3 size: 19 residues. Germline loops: CDR1 SGHAT, CDR2 FQNNGV. Written as DNA, the CDR3 is TGTGCCAGCAGCTTACAGCCTAGCGGGAGACGGTTTGGGGCCAACGTCCTGACTTTC. This gives the protein CASSLQPSGRRFGANVLTF.

CDR3 nucleotide sequence: TGCGCCAGCAGCTTAGGCGACTATGGCTACACCTTC. It translates to CASSLGDYGYTF. V usage is TRBV5-1 and J usage is TRBJ1-2; D is undetermined. V was clipped by 2 bases and J by 3 bases, with 5 bases between them. There are 12 residues in the CDR3. Germline assignment: CDR1 SGHRS and CDR2 YFSETQ.

The chain uses TRBV6-6 and TRBJ1-1; D is unresolved. Per the germline V gene, CDR1 is MNHNY and CDR2 is SVGAGI (reference sequence). This CDR3 is built from 14 residues. V was trimmed by 6 bases and J by 4 bases, leaving 15 bases between them. The CDR3 loop reads CASSFTSVGTEAFF. In nucleotides, the CDR3 is TGTGCCAGCAGCTTCACGTCGGTGGGCACTGAAGCTTTCTTT.

The rearrangement joins TRBV5-6 to TRBJ2-3, with 11 bases lining up with TRBD1. The V segment lost 4 bases and the J segment 4 bases; nucleotides outside the gene matches: 5. Germline lookup yields CDR1 SGHDT and CDR2 YYEEEE. The CDR3 contains 15 residues. The CDR3 DNA sequence: TGTGCCAGCAGCCTAGGGACAGGGGGGCCAGATACGCAGTATTTT. Protein: CASSLGTGGPDTQYF.

The chain is built from TRBV11-2 and TRBJ2-1; 7 bases line up with TRBD1. CDR1 SGHAT and CDR2 FQNNGV come from the germline V gene. The CDR3 sequence is 17 residues long. With V trimmed by 4 bases and J by 4 bases, 13 bases remained unmatched. CDR3 amino acids: CASSSRTGANSYNEQFF. DNA for the CDR3: TGTGCCAGCAGCTCCCGGACAGGCGCCAATTCGTACAATGAGCAGTTCTTC.

The V call is TRBV5-1, the J call TRBJ2-2; 11 bases match TRBD2. Looked up from germline, CDR1 is SGHRS and CDR2 is YFSETQ. J was trimmed by 1 base and V by 0 bases; bases with no gene match: 2. The CDR3 spans 17 residues. DNA for the CDR3: TGCGCCAGCAGCTTGGGACTAGCGGGACGGAACACCGGGGAGCTGTTTTTT. Amino acid sequence: CASSLGLAGRNTGELFF. The variable domain in full, with the rest retrieved from reference TRBV5-1 and TRBJ2-2, is KAGVTQTPRYLIKTRGQQVTLSCSPISGHRSVSWYQQTPGQGLQFLFEYFSETQRNKGNFPGRFSGRQFSNSRSEMNVSTLELGDSALYLCASSLGLAGRNTGELFFGEGSRLTVL.

This chain joins TRBV7-6 and TRBJ2-7, with D possibly TRBD2 on 5 matching bases. Germline lookup yields CDR1 SGHVS and CDR2 FNYEAQ. V lost 4 bases and J 6 bases, leaving 16 bases between the germline ends. The CDR3 spans 14 residues. In DNA, the CDR3 is TGTGCCAGCAGCTCGTCCCCGGGGTTCTCCGAGCAGTACTTC. Translation gives CASSSSPGFSEQYF.

The chain has TRBV6-6 and TRBJ2-1; 11 positions match TRBD2. With V trimmed by 6 bases and J by 4 bases, 5 bases remained unmatched. CDR1 and CDR2 from the germline V gene are MNHNY and SVGAGI (reference sequence). The CDR3 sequence is 15 residues long. CDR3 sequence reads: CASRLLAGGYNEQFF. DNA for the CDR3: TGTGCCAGCAGACTTCTAGCGGGGGGTTACAATGAGCAGTTCTTC.

The chain recombines TRBV27 with TRBJ1-2; D possibly corresponds to TRBD1 (5 bases). The CDR3 totals 15 residues. V lost 3 bases and J lost 0, with 11 bases in between. CDR1 is MNHEY and CDR2 is SMNVEV in the germline V gene (reference sequence). CDR3 coding DNA: TGTGCCAGCAGTTTGACAGCTATTCCTAACTATGGCTACACCTTC. Its protein is CASSLTAIPNYGYTF.

For this clone: The sample contains more than one DNA sequence encoding this CDR3. This rearrangement joins TRBV28 to TRBJ1-2; TRBD1 matches at 7 bases. Germline V gene lookup returns CDR1 MDHEN and CDR2 SYDVKM. The CDR3 sequence is 14 residues long. V shed 2 bases, J shed 2 bases, and the junction held 2 bases outside the gene matches. This chain's CDR3 is CASSLQTGNYGYTF. The CDR3, as DNA: TGTGCCAGCAGTTTACAGACAGGGAACTATGGCTACACCTTC.

V and J are TRBV28 and TRBJ2-7, with D perhaps assigned TRBD1 or TRBD2 (5 bases each). Germline lookup yields CDR1 MDHEN and CDR2 SYDVKM. This CDR3 contains 15 residues. The V and J ends lost 5 bases and 0 bases respectively, with 14 bases between them. The CDR3 sequence: CASSGRDGVSYEQYF. The CDR3 bases are TGTGCCAGCAGTGGCCGGGACGGCGTCTCCTACGAGCAGTACTTC.

The rearrangement links TRBV15 to TRBJ2-5; 11 bases fit TRBD1. The V and J ends lost 8 bases and 5 bases, in that order; junction bases with no gene match: 7. Germline CDR1 reads LNHNV; CDR2 reads YYDKDF (reference sequence). This CDR3 comprises 14 residues. The CDR3 nucleotides read TGTGCCACCCTTGGACAGGGGGCGGGGGAGACCCAGTACTTC. This translates into CATLGQGAGETQYF.

This clone occurred a few times. The CDR3 DNA reads as TGTGCCAGCAGCCTTAGCGGGAGGGCCGTATATGAGCAGTTCTTC. Protein product: CASSLSGRAVYEQFF. V gene TRBV14 combines with J gene TRBJ2-1; TRBD2 agrees at 11 bases. This CDR3 has 15 residues. With 4 bases clipped from V and 8 bases from J, the junction kept 7 bases outside the gene matches. Germline CDR1 and CDR2: SGHDN and FVKESK.

V gene TRBV7-2 combines with J gene TRBJ2-7; D may be TRBD2 (6 bases). CDR1 SGHTA and CDR2 FQGNSA come from the germline V gene. V was clipped by 1 base and J by 1 base, with 14 bases between them. CDR3 length: 16 amino acids. CDR3 nucleotide sequence: TGTGCCAGCAGCTTAGGCGGGACCCAGGCTTCCTACGAGCAGTACTTC. It is translated as CASSLGGTQASYEQYF.

This chain connects TRBV2 to TRBJ2-7; TRBD2 aligns across 9 bases. The CDR3 is 15 amino acids. With 10 bases clipped from V and 0 bases from J, the junction kept 10 bases outside the gene matches. Germline assignment: CDR1 SNHLY and CDR2 FYNNEI. CDR3: CANAAREGNSYEQYF. In DNA, the CDR3 is TGTGCCAACGCGGCGCGGGAGGGAAACTCCTACGAGCAGTACTTC.

This chain links TRBV7-8 with TRBJ2-7, with 9 bases that match TRBD2. The V gene's germline CDR1 is SGHVS and CDR2 FQNEAQ. Germline trimming cut 1 base from V and 6 bases from J; bases unmatched to any gene: 7. The CDR3 contains 15 residues. The CDR3 sequence: CASSLVGLAEVEQYF. DNA of the CDR3: TGTGCCAGCAGCTTAGTGGGACTAGCTGAGGTCGAGCAGTACTTC.